These 17 T cell receptor beta chains came from one sample sequenced in a study of T cell repertoires in cytomegalovirus infection. TCRdb independently ran MiXCR on the reads; one entry per CDR3 protein. The sample shows under 200,000 distinct CDR3 sequences, roughly 9% of them seen only once. The sample taken for sequencing was PBMCs. These receptors all stem from a human donor in good health (CMV status not recorded). Some clones in this sample may be carry-over from other donors' samples.

This clonotype was detected many times. The chain links TRBV11-2 to TRBJ1-3; 12 nucleotides match TRBD1. The CDR3 has 15 residues. The junction had 4 bases not matched to a gene; V was cut back by 4 bases and J by 6 bases. The V gene's germline CDR1 is SGHAT and CDR2 FQNNGV. Here the CDR3 reads CASSWDRGQENTIYF. DNA for the CDR3: TGTGCCAGCAGCTGGGACAGGGGGCAAGAAAACACCATATATTTT.

As for this clonotype: A much larger clone lies a single base off, so this may be a read error. The rearrangement links TRBV7-2 to TRBJ1-4; no reliable D call. Looked up from germline, CDR1 is SGHTA and CDR2 is FQGNSA. The CDR3 extends over 11 amino acids. The CDR3 DNA is TGTGCCAGCAGCTCACTCGAAAAACTGATTTTT. Encoded protein: CASSSLEKLIF.

V usage is TRBV28 and J usage is TRBJ2-3; D gene ambiguous. The germline V gene has CDR1 MDHEN and CDR2 SYDVKM. V dropped 6 bases and J dropped 0 bases, with 13 bases sitting between them. There are 15 residues in the CDR3. This CDR3 reads CASRTTVPSTDTQYF. The DNA for the CDR3 is TGTGCCAGCAGGACAACAGTACCCAGCACAGATACGCAGTATTTT.

This clonotype was counted only a few times. The chain is built from TRBV28 and TRBJ1-5; D not resolved. Trimming took 4 bases from V and 4 from J, leaving 14 bases between them. Germline CDR1 MDHEN, CDR2 SYDVKM. This CDR3 is built from 15 residues. This CDR3 is CASSSVGDKNQPQHF. The CDR3 DNA reads as TGTGCCAGCAGTTCCGTCGGAGACAAAAATCAGCCCCAGCATTTT.

The chain recombines TRBV11-2 with TRBJ1-1, with D possibly TRBD1 on 6 matching bases. CDR1 is SGHAT, CDR2 FQNNGV, per germline. The germline V and J ends were trimmed by 0 bases and 5 bases, with 13 bases remaining between them. The CDR3 runs to 15 residues. CDR3 in amino acids: CASSLERTAKTEAFF. The CDR3 nucleotides read TGTGCCAGCAGCTTAGAAAGGACAGCAAAGACTGAAGCTTTCTTT.

This clonotype was observed at least ten times. J is TRBJ2-1 and V is TRBV20-1, with 11 bases that match TRBD2. There are 19 residues in the CDR3. Germline V gene sequence: CDR1 DFQATT, CDR2 SNEGSKA (reference sequence). J was trimmed by 0 bases and V by 0 bases; bases with no gene match: 10. The CDR3 loop is CSARDLRLAGLYSYNEQFF. The DNA of the CDR3 is TGCAGTGCTAGAGATCTTAGACTAGCGGGGCTGTACTCCTACAATGAGCAGTTCTTC.

In this sample, this clonotype turned up many times. This chain links TRBV20-1 with TRBJ1-1; D remains unclear. The V gene's germline CDR1 is DFQATT and CDR2 SNEGSKA (reference sequence). The CDR3 runs 13 residues. V lost 6 bases to trimming and J lost 7 bases, with 18 bases between them. The CDR3 sequence is CSAQVVSLNEAFF. CDR3 bases: TGCAGTGCGCAGGTGGTGTCATTGAATGAAGCTTTCTTT.

The chain links TRBV27 to TRBJ1-5; 7 bases line up with TRBD1. Germline V gene lookup returns CDR1 MNHEY and CDR2 SMNVEV (reference sequence). V lost 3 bases to trimming and J lost 3 bases; unmatched junction nucleotides: 5. The CDR3 runs to 15 residues. CDR3 sequence reads: CASSFQGGANQPQHF. The CDR3 DNA follows: TGTGCCAGCAGTTTCCAGGGGGGTGCCAATCAGCCCCAGCATTTT.

Ten or more counts support this clonotype. The gene calls are TRBV28 and TRBJ2-5, with 11 bases aligning to TRBD2. CDR3 length: 15 residues. The ends lost 5 bases at V and 5 bases at J; junction bases unmatched: 7. The V gene's germline CDR1 is MDHEN and CDR2 SYDVKM. CDR3 DNA: TGTGCCAGCAGTGTTAGCGGGGGGGCCGTGGAGACCCAGTACTTC. It translates to CASSVSGGAVETQYF.

V is TRBV5-6 and J is TRBJ2-7, with 9 bases lining up with TRBD2. This CDR3 is built from 16 residues. Unmatched junction bases numbered 4, after V lost 0 bases and J lost 0 bases. Per the germline V gene, CDR1 is SGHDT and CDR2 is YYEEEE. CDR3: CASSLVSRGGSYEQYF. DNA of the CDR3: TGTGCCAGCAGCTTGGTCTCGCGGGGGGGCTCCTACGAGCAGTACTTC. Together with reference TRBV5-6 and TRBJ2-7, the CDR3 gives the full variable domain: DAGVTQSPTHLIKTRGQQVTLRCSPKSGHDTVSWYQQALGQGPQFIFQYYEEEERQRGNFPDRFSGHQFPNYSSELNVNALLLGDSALYLCASSLVSRGGSYEQYFGPGTRLTVT.

For this clonotype: Its ends do not fully match the called genes, so a read error is possible. The chain carries TRBV7-7 and TRBJ1-1, with a weak D call TRBD1 (6 bases). Germline values: CDR1 SSHAT, CDR2 FNYEAQ (reference sequence). The CDR3 runs to 13 residues. The CDR3 DNA reads TGTGCTAGCAGCCTTGACAGGAAAACTGAAGCTTTCTTT. It codes for CASSLDRKTEAFF.

The table lists this clonotype with a few counts. The V gene is TRBV2, the J gene TRBJ1-5, with D perhaps matching TRBD1 (6 bases). Looked up from germline, CDR1 is SNHLY and CDR2 is FYNNEI. V shed 4 bases and J shed 2 bases, with 12 bases lying between them. This CDR3 region has 15 residues. CDR3 protein: CASSGERGGNQPQHF. DNA for the CDR3: TGTGCCAGCAGTGGGGAGAGGGGGGGCAATCAGCCCCAGCATTTT.

Regarding this clonotype: At one end the junction does not follow the germline gene, possibly because of a read error. The rearrangement joins TRBV29-1 to TRBJ1-1, with 9 nucleotides matching TRBD1. Germline V gene data show CDR1 as SQVTM and CDR2 as ANQGSEA. The CDR3 loop spans 13 amino acids. CDR3 in amino acids: CSVSTGGNTEASF. The CDR3 DNA is TGCAGCGTTTCTACAGGGGGCAACACTGAAGCTTCCTTT.

The rearrangement joins TRBV15 to TRBJ2-5; 7 bases match TRBD2. This CDR3 region has 12 residues. Per the germline V gene, CDR1 is LNHNV and CDR2 is YYDKDF (reference sequence). V dropped 7 bases and J dropped 4; count of bases not matched to a gene: 3. CDR3 sequence reads: CATTPGGETQYF. DNA of the CDR3: TGTGCCACCACCCCGGGGGGAGAGACCCAGTACTTC.

In this sample, this clonotype turned up a few times. This chain joins TRBV27 and TRBJ1-5; 11 bases fit TRBD1. With 10 bases clipped from V and 2 bases from J, the junction kept 4 bases outside the gene matches. This CDR3 has 14 residues. The germline V gene encodes CDR1 MNHEY and CDR2 SMNVEV (reference sequence). The CDR3 protein is CATWTGGGNQPQHF. CDR3 DNA sequence: TGTGCCACCTGGACAGGGGGCGGCAATCAGCCCCAGCATTTT.

The J gene is TRBJ2-3, the V gene TRBV12-3 or TRBV12-4; no reliable D call. V was trimmed by 7 bases and J by 3 bases, leaving 11 bases between them. The CDR3 sequence is 13 residues long. DNA of the CDR3: TGTGCCAGCACACCAATAGGGACAGATACGCAGTATTTT. Translating gives CASTPIGTDTQYF.

This clonotype was recorded many times. J is TRBJ1-1 and V is TRBV7-2; no reliable D call. Germline values: CDR1 SGHTA, CDR2 FQGNSA. This CDR3 is 13 amino acids long. V lost 4 bases and J 4 bases, leaving 10 bases between the germline ends. The DNA for the CDR3 is TGTGCCAGCAGCTCCGGGAGAGTCACTGAAGCTTTCTTT. This translates into CASSSGRVTEAFF.